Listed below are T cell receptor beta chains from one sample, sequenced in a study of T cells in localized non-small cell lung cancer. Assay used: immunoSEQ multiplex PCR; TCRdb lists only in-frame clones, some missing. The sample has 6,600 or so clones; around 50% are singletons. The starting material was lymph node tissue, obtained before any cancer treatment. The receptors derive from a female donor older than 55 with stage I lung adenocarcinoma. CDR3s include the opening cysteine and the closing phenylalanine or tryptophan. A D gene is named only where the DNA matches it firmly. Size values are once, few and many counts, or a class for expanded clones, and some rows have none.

CDR3: CASVNSAGGPTEQYF
DNA: TGTGCTAGTGTCAATTCGGCGGGAGGGCCGACCGAGCAGTACTTC
size: .
V: TRBV12-5
J: TRBJ2-7
length: 15
D: TRBD2

CDR3: CASSVGSRIGTGELFF
DNA: TGTGCCAGCAGCGTAGGAAGCAGGATAGGGACCGGGGAGCTGTTTTTT
size: once
V: TRBV9
J: TRBJ2-2
length: 16
D: .

CDR3: CASSLGGRDTEAFF
DNA: TGTGCCAGCAGCCTCGGGGGGAGGGACACTGAAGCTTTCTTT
size: .
V: TRBV28
J: TRBJ1-1
length: 14
D: .

CDR3: CASGPDRLTEAFF
DNA: TGTGCTAGTGGCCCCGACAGATTAACTGAAGCTTTCTTT
size: .
V: TRBV12-5
J: TRBJ1-1
length: 13
D: .

CDR3: CSGKSPGGYGYTF
DNA: TGCAGCGGAAAGAGCCCGGGGGGCTATGGCTACACCTTC
size: .
V: TRBV29-1
J: TRBJ1-2
length: 13
D: .

CDR3: CSVEDRTAGTGELFF
DNA: TGCAGCGTTGAAGATCGTACGGCCGGTACCGGGGAGCTGTTTTTT
size: once
V: TRBV29-1
J: TRBJ2-2
length: 15
D: .

CDR3: CASSPWTGYEQYF
DNA: TGTGCCAGCTCACCATGGACAGGCTACGAGCAGTACTTC
size: .
V: TRBV18
J: TRBJ2-7
length: 13
D: TRBD1

CDR3: CASSKGQGDTQYF
DNA: TGTGCCAGTAGTAAGGGTCAGGGGGATACGCAGTATTTT
size: once
V: TRBV19
J: TRBJ2-3
length: 13
D: .

CDR3: CASSSETVFQRNQPQHF
DNA: TGTGCCAGTAGTAGCGAAACAGTTTTCCAGCGGAATCAGCCCCAGCATTTT
size: .
V: TRBV19
J: TRBJ1-5
length: 17
D: .

CDR3: CASSVDGNTEAFF
DNA: TGTGCCAGCAGCGTAGACGGGAACACTGAAGCTTTCTTT
size: .
V: TRBV9
J: TRBJ1-1
length: 13
D: .